In its sample, the clone carrying this TCR beta chain was seen many times. These data belong to a study of molecular identifiers for immune sequencing clone quantification. From the PCR reads, TCRdb called clonotypes with MiXCR, one entry per CDR3 protein. The data show just over 95,000 distinct CDR3 sequences, more than 20% seen once. Trimming left V 5 bases short and J 4 bases short, with 8 bases between. Per germline, CDR1 LNHNV and CDR2 YYDKDF (reference sequence). The CDR3 extends over 12 amino acids. The sequence came from a human donor in good health. Some libraries in this study had Jurkat cell RNA spiked in. This chain connects TRBV15 to TRBJ2-5, with D possibly being TRBD2 (5 bases). The sequencing sample was made of naive CD8+ T cells from blood, with Jurkat cell RNA spiked in. The subset here: FACS-sorted CD8+CD4-CCR7+CD45RA+ naive T cells. The CDR3 DNA reads as TGTGCCACCAGCGAAAGCGGAGAGACCCAGTACTTC. It codes for CATSESGETQYF.